This TCR beta chain is from a study of cytomegalovirus exposure and HLA in healthy donors. Sequencing was performed with immunoSEQ multiplex PCR; in TCRdb, only in-frame clones are kept and a portion is missing. The sample carries 200,000 or so clones, approximately 86% recorded once. The CDR3 totals 14 residues. Germline V gene data show CDR1 as SGHTA and CDR2 as FQGNSA. V lost 5 bases, J lost 5 bases, and 16 bases lay in between. The source is a woman aged 18-35 years in good health and CMV-seronegative. The specimen was PBMCs. V gene TRBV7-2 combines with J gene TRBJ2-7, with a tentative D call TRBD2 (6 bases). The CDR3 nucleotides read TGTGCCAGCAGCCCGCCTGGAGGGCAAGACGAGCAGTACTTC. Its protein is CASSPPGGQDEQYF.